This entry lists 24 T cell receptor beta chains sequenced from one sample in a study of human T cells and chemical hapten exposure. A single record per CDR3 protein comes from TCRdb applying MiXCR to the RACE reads. The data hold 130,000 or so distinct CDR3 sequences, with approximately 10% observed a single time. Specified time point: healthy volunteer bleed at 2 weeks. Someone pulled total RNA out of unfractionated whole blood. The specimen sequenced was whole blood. The receptors come from a male donor in good health. Some clones in this sample may be carry-over from other donors' samples.

This clonotype was recorded many times. The rearrangement links TRBV13 to TRBJ1-6; 7 nucleotides match TRBD1. The CDR3 loop spans 16 amino acids. Germline-derived CDR1 and CDR2 are PRHDT and FYEKMQ (reference sequence). Germline trimming cut 1 base from V and 6 bases from J; bases unmatched to any gene: 6. The CDR3 bases are TGTGCCAGCAGCTTAGCCGGGACAGCCTCTAATTCACCCCTCCACTTT. As protein: CASSLAGTASNSPLHF.

This clonotype was detected ten times or more. The genes are TRBV18 and TRBJ1-5; 8 bases agree with TRBD1. Germline CDR1 is KGHSH and CDR2 is LQKENI. This CDR3 is 15 amino acids long. The V gene end was trimmed by 2 bases and the J gene end by 5 bases; junction bases not matched to a gene: 5. The CDR3 spells CASSPGQGADQPQHF. The DNA of the CDR3 is TGTGCCAGCTCACCAGGGCAGGGGGCCGATCAGCCCCAGCATTTT. Variable domain in full (rest from reference TRBV18 and TRBJ1-5): NAGVMQNPRHLVRRRGQEARLRCSPMKGHSHVYWYRQLPEEGLKFMVYLQKENIIDESGMPKERFSAEFPKEGPSILRIQQVVRGDSAAYFCASSPGQGADQPQHFGDGTRLSIL.

The sample holds a few counts of this clonotype. The chain links TRBV10-3 to TRBJ2-7; 10 bases agree with TRBD1. The V gene's germline CDR1 is ENHRY and CDR2 SYGVKD. The CDR3 has 16 residues. With 5 bases clipped from V and 5 bases from J, the junction kept 12 bases outside the gene matches. CDR3 coding DNA: TGTGCCATCAGTCCTTCTGACAGGGGGCTGACTAACGAGCAGTACTTC. Protein: CAISPSDRGLTNEQYF.

This clonotype was observed a handful of times. The chain recombines TRBV20-1 with TRBJ1-5; a possible D gene is TRBD1 (6 bases). The CDR3 is 13 amino acids. Trimming removed 5 bases at V and 5 bases at J, with 13 bases between. The germline gives CDR1 DFQATT, CDR2 SNEGSKA (reference sequence). The CDR3 region is CSASGGSDQPQHF. As DNA, the CDR3 is TGCAGTGCTTCGGGGGGCTCCGATCAGCCCCAGCATTTT.

This clonotype has a count of ten or more. The chain links TRBV3-1 to TRBJ1-2; D might be TRBD1 (5 bases). Germline CDR1 is LGHDT and CDR2 is YNNKEL (reference sequence). V gave up 4 bases and J gave up 6 bases, with 12 bases separating them. This CDR3 is built from 13 residues. CDR3 in amino acids: CASSLTGTNGYTF. The DNA of the CDR3 is TGTGCCAGCAGCCTGACCGGGACTAATGGCTACACCTTC.

This clonotype came up a few times. This chain joins TRBV12-5 and TRBJ2-7; TRBD2 matches at 7 bases. The trim removed 0 bases at V and 2 bases at J, leaving 4 bases unmatched. Germline V gene lookup returns CDR1 LGHNT and CDR2 FRNRAP. The CDR3 extends over 15 amino acids. CDR3 sequence: CASGLVLATTYEQYF. CDR3 nucleotides: TGTGCTAGTGGTTTGGTACTAGCGACCACCTACGAGCAGTACTTC.

This clonotype was observed at least ten times. This rearrangement joins TRBV10-3 to TRBJ1-3; D not certain. There are 15 residues in the CDR3. V was trimmed by 6 bases and J by 2 bases, leaving 14 bases between them. Germline V CDR1 and CDR2: ENHRY, SYGVKD. The CDR3 sequence: CAIRATLAPGNTIYF. The CDR3 DNA follows: TGTGCCATCAGGGCGACATTGGCCCCTGGAAACACCATATATTTT.

V is TRBV6-2 or TRBV6-3 and J is TRBJ2-1, with a weak D call TRBD1 (5 bases). CDR1 is MNHEY and CDR2 is SVGEGT in the germline V gene. The CDR3 spans 16 residues. The V gene lost 2 bases and the J gene lost 8 bases, with 19 bases spanning the gap. The CDR3 DNA follows: TGTGCCAGCAGTTACAGGCCCTTCCCAGGGTGGTATGAGCAGTTCTTC. It translates to CASSYRPFPGWYEQFF.

This chain uses TRBV4-2 with TRBJ1-2; D is uncertain. Looked up from germline, CDR1 is LGHNA and CDR2 is YNFKEQ. V gave up 3 bases and J gave up 6 bases, with 14 bases separating them. The CDR3 has 14 amino acids. The CDR3 DNA reads TGTGCCAGCAGCCAGGAGCAGAGGAGGGATGGCTACACCTTC. This codes for CASSQEQRRDGYTF.

There are a few counts of this clonotype. The chain employs TRBV7-2 and TRBJ1-3, with D maybe TRBD1 (5 bases). Germline CDR1 SGHTA, CDR2 FQGNSA. V lost 5 bases and J lost 2, with 10 bases in between. The CDR3 runs to 14 residues. The DNA for the CDR3 is TGTGCCAGCAGCGAGGGACTGACTGGAAACACCATATATTTT. Translated: CASSEGLTGNTIYF.

This clonotype has ten or more counts. The chain recombines TRBV20-1 with TRBJ2-3; D might be TRBD2 (5 bases). V gave up 4 bases and J gave up 0 bases, with 17 bases separating them. The CDR3 spans 16 residues. CDR1 is DFQATT, CDR2 SNEGSKA, per germline (reference sequence). The CDR3 protein is CSAIRAGLESTDTQYF. The DNA of the CDR3 is TGCAGTGCTATTCGGGCGGGCCTAGAAAGCACAGATACGCAGTATTTT.

J is TRBJ1-1 and V is TRBV29-1, with a tentative D call TRBD1 (6 bases). Looked up from germline, CDR1 is SQVTM and CDR2 is ANQGSEA. This CDR3 is 16 amino acids long. V lost 3 bases and J 1 base, leaving 18 bases between the germline ends. The CDR3 sequence: CSVEGLPGHPNTEAFF. The CDR3, as DNA: TGCAGCGTTGAGGGCTTACCGGGACACCCGAACACTGAAGCTTTCTTT.

There are a few counts of this clonotype. V and J are TRBV6-5 and TRBJ2-3, with 8 bases that match TRBD2. This CDR3 spans 14 amino acids. The germline V gene encodes CDR1 MNHEY and CDR2 SVGAGI. Trimming at V came to 4 bases and at J to 6 bases, leaving 6 bases not matched to a gene. The CDR3 region is CASSLREGLDTQYF. The CDR3 DNA is TGTGCCAGCAGTTTACGGGAGGGCCTGGATACGCAGTATTTT.

This clonotype occurred many times. The chain recombines TRBV29-1 with TRBJ2-2; possible D gene TRBD2, 5 bases. The CDR3 consists of 15 residues. Germline CDR1 is SQVTM and CDR2 is ANQGSEA. Trimming cost V 3 bases and J 3 bases, with 14 bases left between them. This CDR3 reads CSVEEASDDTGELFF. The DNA of the CDR3 is TGCAGCGTTGAGGAGGCGTCTGATGACACCGGGGAGCTGTTTTTT.

This clonotype was recorded many times. The chain recombines TRBV20-1 with TRBJ2-3; TRBD2 agrees at 8 bases. This CDR3 has 15 residues. Trimming cost V 4 bases and J 3 bases; bases outside gene matches: 9. Germline lookup yields CDR1 DFQATT and CDR2 SNEGSKA (reference sequence). CDR3 sequence reads: CSANQRETFTDTQYF. CDR3 nucleotides: TGCAGTGCTAATCAGCGGGAGACGTTTACAGATACGCAGTATTTT.

This clonotype was seen repeatedly, ten times or more. The chain is built from TRBV5-1 and TRBJ2-5, with TRBD1 identical over 9 bases. V lost 3 bases, J lost 5 bases, and 5 bases stayed unmatched. The CDR3 length is 14 residues. CDR1 and CDR2 (germline): SGHRS, YFSETQ. The CDR3 DNA sequence: TGCGCCAGCAGCTCCACAGGGGGCCGGGAGACCCAGTACTTC. This encodes CASSSTGGRETQYF.

The rearrangement links TRBV6-2 or TRBV6-3 to TRBJ1-4, with a possible D match to TRBD1 (5 bases). V gave up 5 bases and J gave up 8 bases, with 18 bases separating them. The CDR3 has 15 amino acids. CDR1 MNHEY and CDR2 SVGEGT come from the germline V gene. The CDR3 loop reads CASSLRQIPPEKLFF. For the CDR3, the DNA is TGTGCCAGCAGTCTTCGACAGATTCCCCCGGAAAAACTGTTTTTT.

CDR3 DNA: TGTGCCAGCAGCAGACAGGGGCGGGTGAACACTGAAGCTTTCTTT. Amino acids: CASSRQGRVNTEAFF. This rearrangement joins TRBV7-2 to TRBJ1-1; 8 bases are a match to TRBD1. The CDR3 has 15 amino acids. V was pared by 5 bases and J by 0 bases, with 5 bases of the junction left unmatched. CDR1 and CDR2 (germline): SGHTA, FQGNSA.

This clonotype was seen repeatedly, ten times or more. This chain links TRBV27 with TRBJ2-7; D is unclear. Deletions cut 5 bases from V and 0 bases from J, with 11 bases between. The CDR3 has 14 amino acids. Per the germline V gene, CDR1 is MNHEY and CDR2 is SMNVEV (reference sequence). The CDR3 is CASSPKVPSYEQYF. The CDR3 bases are TGTGCCAGCAGTCCGAAGGTGCCCTCCTACGAGCAGTACTTC.

V and J are TRBV7-9 and TRBJ2-3, with no clear D. V lost 8 bases, J lost 0 bases, and 12 bases lay in between. This CDR3 has 14 amino acids. Germline CDR1 and CDR2: SEHNR and FQNEAQ (reference sequence). This CDR3 is CASADSESTDTQYF. The CDR3 region has the DNA TGTGCCAGCGCTGACTCAGAGAGCACAGATACGCAGTATTTT. The full variable domain, completed using reference TRBV7-9 and TRBJ2-3, is DTGVSQNPRHKITKRGQNVTFRCDPISEHNRLYWYRQTLGQGPEFLTYFQNEAQLEKSRLLSDRFSAERPKGSFSTLEIQRTEQGDSAMYLCASADSESTDTQYFGPGTRLTVL.

The CDR3 spells CASSAGDRTDNEQFF. CDR3 bases: TGCGCCAGCAGCGCCGGGGACAGAACCGACAATGAGCAGTTCTTC. This chain uses TRBV5-1 with TRBJ2-1; 7 bases fit TRBD1. CDR1 and CDR2 (germline): SGHRS, YFSETQ. This CDR3 region has 15 residues. V shed 4 bases, J shed 5 bases, and the junction held 9 bases outside the gene matches. The full variable domain, its missing parts supplied by reference TRBV5-1 and TRBJ2-1, is KAGVTQTPRYLIKTRGQQVTLSCSPISGHRSVSWYQQTPGQGLQFLFEYFSETQRNKGNFPGRFSGRQFSNSRSEMNVSTLELGDSALYLCASSAGDRTDNEQFFGPGTRLTVL.

This clonotype was counted ten times or more. This chain connects TRBV20-1 to TRBJ1-5, with D uncertain. This CDR3 comprises 14 residues. The germline CDR1 and CDR2 sequences are DFQATT and SNEGSKA (reference sequence). The germline V and J ends were trimmed by 5 bases and 0 bases, with 11 bases remaining between them. CDR3 region: CSASQASSNQPQHF. In DNA form, the CDR3 reads TGCAGTGCTTCTCAGGCGAGTAGCAATCAGCCCCAGCATTTT.

V and J are TRBV6-5 and TRBJ1-6; the match to TRBD1 covers 7 bases. The CDR3 runs to 14 residues. Germline V gives CDR1 MNHEY, CDR2 SVGAGI. The J segment lost 7 bases and the V segment lost 4 bases, leaving 4 bases of the junction unmatched. Here the CDR3 DNA reads TGTGCCAGCAGTTTCAGGGGGGAGAATTCACCCCTCCACTTT. Protein sequence: CASSFRGENSPLHF.

This clonotype was seen only a few times. The chain couples TRBV7-2 to TRBJ2-3; TRBD1 matches at 9 bases. The CDR3 spans 16 residues. The V and J ends lost 7 bases and 8 bases, in that order; junction bases with no gene match: 16. Germline CDR1 is SGHTA and CDR2 is FQGNSA. The CDR3 loop is CASTRTGASTGGTQYF. DNA for the CDR3: TGTGCCAGCACCAGGACAGGGGCCTCGACCGGTGGTACGCAGTATTTT.